This T cell receptor (beta chain) was sequenced for a study of shared clonotypes between healthy human individuals. V was trimmed by 1 base and J by 1 base, leaving 5 bases between them. CDR3 size: 13 residues. CDR1 GTSNPN and CDR2 SVGIG come from the germline V gene (reference sequence). Repertoires were generated with immunoSEQ multiplex PCR, while TCRdb's copy carries only in-frame clones and drops some. The sample lists fewer than 2.5 million clones; approximately 93% were seen once. Points on this clone: This specimen includes other DNA sequences encoding the same CDR3.

Adults of Caucasian background living in Nashville, Tennessee made up all donors. This sequence originates from a man between 18 and 35 years old in good health. Some clones in this sample may be carry-over from other donors' samples. The rearrangement uses TRBV30 and TRBJ1-5; D unclear. Sequenced sample: naive CD4+ T cells from PBMCs. Specified subset: CD45RA+ positively selected. The CDR3: CAWSDGSNQPQHF. CDR3 coding DNA: TGTGCCTGGAGTGACGGCAGCAATCAGCCCCAGCATTTT.